Listed below are T cell receptor beta chains from one sample, sequenced in a study of T cell responses to AZD1222 COVID-19 vaccine. This table comes from immunoSEQ multiplex PCR, and its TCRdb copy is limited to in-frame clones, with some not included. The table lists 150,000 to 180,000 clones, roughly 90% of them singletons. The sequencing here drew on peripheral blood, taken on day 0 of AZD1222 vaccination. All receptors come from an adult in good health. The conserved cysteine and the conserved F or W are not part of the CDR3 here.

J gene,V gene,CDR3 protein
TRBJ1-3,TRBV7-2,ASSLTGTGNTIY
TRBJ1-6,TRBV7-6,ASRPGGQGFDSPLH
TRBJ2-3,TRBV28,ASSPTTPNPAQY
TRBJ2-7,TRBV6-6,ASSTPDSLKIY
TRBJ2-7,TRBV7-3,ASSPTGTGIYEQY
TRBJ1-4,TRBV27,ASSTGLANEKLF
TRBJ1-1,TRBV25-1,ASSASRGWNTEAF
TRBJ2-5,TRBV5-4,ASSLDGVTGRETQY
TRBJ2-3,TRBV15,ATSRGDPGGTDTQY
TRBJ2-7,TRBV19,ASSSQGSAYEQY
TRBJ1-6,TRBV6-5,ASSYRSNSPLH
TRBJ1-4,TRBV4-3,ASSPNSVGAGEKLF
TRBJ1-5,TRBV5-8,ASSPGQGNQPQH
TRBJ2-2,TRBV5-1,ASGNPSTGELF
TRBJ1-5,TRBV19,ASSSRGQYYSNQPQH
TRBJ2-3,TRBV5-1,ASSLAPTVPGDTQY
TRBJ1-2,TRBV18,ASSPKEASYGYT
TRBJ1-5,TRBV19,ASSTGRNGNQPQH
TRBJ2-1,TRBV19,ASSLEDTPYNEQF
TRBJ1-2,TRBV19,ASRVVQANYGYT
TRBJ1-4,TRBV18,ASSPGQPNEKLF
TRBJ1-2,TRBV4-1,ASSQDEGRSTYGYT
TRBJ1-1,TRBV11-3,ASSTNREAF
TRBJ1-2,TRBV15,ATSRDLRQSYGYT
TRBJ1-1,TRBV30,AWSKRASTEAF
TRBJ2-7,TRBV5-1,ASSLDYEQY
TRBJ1-2,TRBV14,ASSQESWAYGYT
TRBJ1-6,TRBV2,ASRETTGEVRPLH
TRBJ1-4,TRBV15,ATSMERGFGGKLF
TRBJ1-5,TRBV5-6,ASSLVDQPQH